This TCR beta chain was captured by sequencing in a study of shared clonotypes between healthy human individuals. In the original analysis: As immunoSEQ supplied junction-only sequences (without quality scores), filtering differed. Data came from immunoSEQ multiplex PCR; TCRdb stores just in-frame clones and leaves some out. The V and J calls and the clone size are those of that table, but D and trimming were determined from the DNA. The sample holds about 680,000 clones; 55% to 85% are singletons and the top ten take around 2%. The length of the CDR3 is 17 residues. Germline lookup yields CDR1 MGHRA and CDR2 YSYEKL. V shed 1 base and J 3 bases; nucleotides not matched to a gene: 10. A word on this clone: Its antigen remains unknown.

General study points: Blood was the only sampled material, and tissue repertoires likely differ. Though the depth was large, rarefaction showed that sorted-subset sequencing was incomplete.

The TCR sequence derives from a woman younger than 45 in good health. Sequencing used memory CD4+ T cells sorted from blood. The subset here: CD45RA-negative fraction. The chain employs TRBV4-1 and TRBJ2-3; 7 positions match TRBD1. CDR3 sequence reads: CASSQALMGQRTDTQYF. Written as DNA, the CDR3 is TGCGCCAGCAGCCAAGCTTTGATGGGACAGAGAACAGATACGCAGTATTTT.